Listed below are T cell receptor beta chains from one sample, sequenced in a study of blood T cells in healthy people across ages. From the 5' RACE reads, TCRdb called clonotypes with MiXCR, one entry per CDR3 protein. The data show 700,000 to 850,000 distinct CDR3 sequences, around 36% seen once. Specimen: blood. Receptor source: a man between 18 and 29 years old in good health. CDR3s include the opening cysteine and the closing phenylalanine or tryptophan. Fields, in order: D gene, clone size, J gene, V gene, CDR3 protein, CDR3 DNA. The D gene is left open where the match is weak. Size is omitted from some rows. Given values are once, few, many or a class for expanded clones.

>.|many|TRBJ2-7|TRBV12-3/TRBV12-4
CASSLRRGSYEQYF
TGTGCCAGCAGTTTAAGGAGGGGCTCGTATGAGCAGTACTTC
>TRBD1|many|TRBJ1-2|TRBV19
CASSRRYRDRENYGYTF
TGTGCCAGTAGCAGAAGATACCGGGACAGGGAAAACTATGGCTACACCTTC
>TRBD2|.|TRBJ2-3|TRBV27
CTSSFGTSETDTQYF
TGTACCAGCAGTTTTGGGACTAGCGAAACAGATACGCAGTATTTT
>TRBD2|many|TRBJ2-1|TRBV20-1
CSASTAGGDNEQFF
TGCAGTGCTAGTACGGCGGGGGGCGACAATGAGCAGTTCTTC
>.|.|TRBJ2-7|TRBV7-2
CASSLSSLIFYEQYF
TGTGCCAGCAGCTTATCGTCACTAATCTTCTACGAGCAGTACTTC
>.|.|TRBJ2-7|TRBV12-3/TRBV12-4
CARSFDTSYEQYF
TGTGCCAGAAGTTTCGACACCTCCTACGAGCAGTACTTC
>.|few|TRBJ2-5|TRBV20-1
CSARGTGGGIQETQYF
TGCAGTGCTAGAGGAACAGGGGGGGGCATCCAAGAGACCCAGTACTTC
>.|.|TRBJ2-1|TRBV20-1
CSARIFTGSSYNEQFF
TGCAGCGCTAGAATCTTCACAGGGAGCTCCTACAATGAGCAGTTCTTC
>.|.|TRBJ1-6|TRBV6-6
CASSSRGHLDSPPHF
TGTGCCAGCAGTTCCCGGGGACATCTCGATTCACCCCCCCACTTT
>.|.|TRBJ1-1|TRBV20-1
CSAFMDENTEAFF
TGCAGTGCTTTCATGGACGAGAACACTGAAGCTTTCTTT
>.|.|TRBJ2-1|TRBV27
CASSKTAYNEQFF
TGTGCCAGCAGTAAGACAGCTTACAATGAGCAGTTCTTC
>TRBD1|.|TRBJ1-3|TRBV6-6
CGVSTGVGNTIYF
TGTGGCGTCTCAACAGGGGTCGGAAACACCATATATTTT
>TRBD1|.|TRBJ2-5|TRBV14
CASSKYDWRIGTEPETQYF
TGTGCCAGTTCCAAGTACGATTGGCGGATCGGGACAGAACCAGAGACCCAGTACTTC
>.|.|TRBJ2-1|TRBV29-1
CSVDPPTGSYNEQFF
TGCAGCGTTGACCCCCCCACTGGCTCCTACAATGAGCAGTTCTTC
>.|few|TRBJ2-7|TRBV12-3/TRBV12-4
CASSFERTYEQYF
TGTGCCAGCAGTTTCGAGCGAACCTACGAGCAGTACTTC
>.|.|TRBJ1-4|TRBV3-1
CASSPTTTAEKLFF
TGTGCCAGCAGCCCAACGACGACTGCTGAAAAACTGTTTTTT
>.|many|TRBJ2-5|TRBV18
CASSPPHTQETQYF
TGTGCCAGCTCACCACCGCACACGCAAGAGACCCAGTACTTC
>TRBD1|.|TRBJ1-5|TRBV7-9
CSKEPGQQNQPQHF
TGTTCCAAAGAACCGGGACAGCAAAATCAGCCCCAGCATTTT
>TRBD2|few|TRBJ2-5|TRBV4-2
CASSLEAGSEGETQYF
TGTGCCAGCAGCCTGGAAGCGGGATCCGAGGGAGAGACCCAGTACTTC
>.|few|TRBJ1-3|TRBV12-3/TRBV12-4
CASSFEGNTIYF
TGTGCCAGCAGTTTCGAAGGAAACACCATATATTTT
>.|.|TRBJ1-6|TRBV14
CASSQGAPWQDSPLHF
TGTGCCAGCAGCCAAGGAGCACCCTGGCAGGATTCACCCCTCCACTTT
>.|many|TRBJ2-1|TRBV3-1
CASSQDELYNEQFF
TGTGCCAGCAGCCAAGACGAGCTGTACAATGAGCAGTTCTTC
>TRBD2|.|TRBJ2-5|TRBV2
CASSEVLAGAGETQYF
TGTGCCAGCAGTGAAGTCCTAGCGGGGGCAGGAGAGACCCAGTACTTC
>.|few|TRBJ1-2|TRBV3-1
CASSQRGRGVNFLIENYGYTF
TGTGCCAGCAGCCAACGTGGCAGGGGCGTCAATTTCCTTATCGAAAACTATGGCTACACCTTC
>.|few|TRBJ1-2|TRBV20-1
CSAIATEKVEGYTF
TGCAGTGCTATTGCAACAGAGAAGGTGGAGGGCTACACCTTC
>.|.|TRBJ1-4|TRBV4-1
CASSQVSRVGEKLFF
TGCGCCAGCAGCCAAGTATCCAGGGTCGGTGAAAAACTGTTTTTT
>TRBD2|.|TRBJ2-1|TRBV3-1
CASSQISGGMNEQFF
TGTGCCAGCAGCCAAATAAGCGGGGGCATGAATGAGCAGTTCTTC
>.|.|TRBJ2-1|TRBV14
CASSQERGGSENEQFF
TGTGCCAGCAGCCAAGAAAGGGGGGGAAGCGAGAATGAGCAGTTCTTC
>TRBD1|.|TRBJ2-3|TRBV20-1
CSEGAGSDTQYF
TGCAGTGAGGGGGCGGGCTCAGATACGCAGTATTTT
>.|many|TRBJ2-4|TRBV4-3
CASSLSGGDIQYF
TGCGCCAGCAGCCTGAGTGGGGGAGACATTCAGTACTTC
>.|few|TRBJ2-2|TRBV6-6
CASTPQGTNTGELFF
TGTGCCAGCACCCCACAGGGGACTAACACCGGGGAGCTGTTTTTT
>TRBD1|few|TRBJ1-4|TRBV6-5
CASSRGQEVEKLFF
TGTGCCAGCAGCCGAGGACAGGAGGTAGAAAAACTGTTTTTT
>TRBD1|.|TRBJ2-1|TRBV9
CASSRQGLVDYNEQFF
TGTGCCAGCAGCAGACAGGGGTTAGTGGACTACAATGAGCAGTTCTTC
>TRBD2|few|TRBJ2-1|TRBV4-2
CASSQDWGQRGGNEQFF
TGTGCCAGCAGCCAAGATTGGGGTCAGCGGGGGGGCAATGAGCAGTTCTTC
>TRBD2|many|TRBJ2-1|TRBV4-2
CASSQLFSGGYNEQFF
TGTGCCAGCAGCCAACTATTTAGCGGGGGTTACAATGAGCAGTTCTTC
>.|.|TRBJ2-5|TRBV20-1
CSARGMNEQYF
TGCAGTGCTAGAGGAATGAATGAGCAGTACTTC
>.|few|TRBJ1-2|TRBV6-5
CASSYTGQDYTF
TGTGCCAGCAGTTACACGGGGCAGGACTACACCTTC
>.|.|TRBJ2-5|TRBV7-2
CASSLDTGGETQYF
TGTGCCAGCAGCTTAGATACGGGCGGAGAGACCCAGTACTTC
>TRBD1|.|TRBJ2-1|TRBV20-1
CSAIGTDGSDEQFF
TGCAGTGCTATCGGGACAGACGGCTCTGATGAGCAGTTCTTC
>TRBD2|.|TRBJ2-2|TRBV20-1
CSARDGTSDTGELFF
TGCAGTGCTAGAGATGGGACTAGCGACACCGGGGAGCTGTTTTTT
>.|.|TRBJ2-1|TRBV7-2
CASSVRAGDTTYNEQFF
TGTGCCAGCAGCGTCCGGGCAGGCGATACCACCTACAATGAGCAGTTCTTC
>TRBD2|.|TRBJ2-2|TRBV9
CASSGGLAVNTGELFF
TGTGCCAGCAGCGGGGGACTAGCGGTAAACACCGGGGAGCTGTTTTTT
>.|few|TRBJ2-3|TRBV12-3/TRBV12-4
CANAIGSITDTQYF
TGTGCCAACGCCATCGGGTCCATCACAGATACGCAGTATTTT
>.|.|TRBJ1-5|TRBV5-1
CASSLAGGMEPQHF
TGCGCCAGCAGCTTGGCCGGAGGTATGGAGCCCCAGCATTTT
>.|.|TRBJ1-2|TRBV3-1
CASSQPGDNLYGYTF
TGTGCCAGCAGCCAGCCGGGGGATAACCTCTATGGCTACACCTTC